The present T cell receptor beta chain was sequenced within a study of blood T cell repertoires in COVID-19. About the study: Acute-phase and convalescent COVID-19 samples originated in the United States, Italy and Spain. T cells, B-cell-depleted T cells, or PBMCs supplied cDNA or gDNA.

The assay was immunoSEQ multiplex PCR, and TCRdb's table has in-frame clones only and misses some. The sample shows roughly 92,000 clones, roughly nine tenths of them seen only once. The CDR3 extends over 13 amino acids. Germline CDR1 KGHDR, CDR2 SFDVKD. V lost 2 bases, J lost 0 bases, and 3 bases lay in between. The V and J genes are TRBV24-1 and TRBJ1-1, with D unresolved. The sample consisted of peripheral blood. The sequence derives from a man aged 50-60 years with acute or convalescent COVID-19. The CDR3 loop is CATSDYMNTEAFF. The CDR3 DNA sequence: TGTGCCACCAGTGATTACATGAACACTGAAGCTTTCTTT.